Given below is one TCR beta chain in context. Data came from immunoSEQ multiplex PCR; TCRdb stores just in-frame clones and leaves some out. Of 100,000 or so clones in the sample, roughly nine tenths are singletons; the top ten hold 3.7%. The data were obtained in a study of T cell responses to AZD1222 COVID-19 vaccine. The wider study: Second-dose intervals of approximately 4 or approximately 12 weeks were pooled.

The CDR3 has 15 residues. Germline V gene data show CDR1 as WSHSY and CDR2 as SAAADI. V lost 7 bases and J lost 6, with 16 bases in between. The sequence was collected from an adult in good health. The input for sequencing was peripheral blood, taken on day 0 of AZD1222 vaccination. This chain links TRBV10-2 with TRBJ1-6; maybe TRBD1 (5 bases). The CDR3, as DNA: TGCGCCAGCACCTGGGACGCGGGAGTTAATTCACCCCTCCACTTT. It yields the protein CASTWDAGVNSPLHF.